This TCR beta chain comes out of a study of blood T cell repertoires in COVID-19. About the research overall: COVID-19 samples, acute and convalescent, were from the United States, Italy and Spain. T cells, B-cell-depleted T cells, or PBMCs supplied cDNA or gDNA.

The data were produced by immunoSEQ multiplex PCR, yet TCRdb's version contains in-frame clones alone and is incomplete. The table has about 250,000 clones, about nine tenths seen once. Trimming took off 1 base at V and 4 bases at J, with 8 bases between the two ends. CDR1 SGHKS and CDR2 YYEKEE come from the germline V gene (reference sequence). This CDR3 is 13 amino acids long. Specimen: peripheral blood. The chain recombines TRBV5-5 with TRBJ2-5, with D possibly matching TRBD1 (5 bases). The sequence derives from a young man with COVID-19, enrolled during active disease. CDR3 bases: TGTGCCAGCAGCTTGCAACAGGCAGAGACCCAGTACTTC. It is translated as CASSLQQAETQYF.